Sequencing of this T cell receptor beta chain was carried out in a study of blood T cell repertoires in COVID-19. The germline V gene encodes CDR1 SGDLS and CDR2 YYNGEE. The CDR3 totals 12 residues. V shed 8 bases and J 7 bases; nucleotides not matched to a gene: 6. Study processing details: Cell counts per sample came from amplifying reference gene primers. The table came from immunoSEQ multiplex PCR; TCRdb's copy has only in-frame clones and leaves some out. V and J calls and clone size are given by that table; D and trimming were obtained from the DNA. The sample has roughly 80,000 clones, over 75% seen once; the top ten hold roughly 9%. A single count supports this clone.

The sequence derives from a human donor in a cohort sampled during active COVID-19. The J gene is TRBJ1-2, the V gene TRBV9; 9 bases agree with TRBD1. Sample: peripheral blood. CDR3 sequence reads: CASRDREPGYTF. The DNA of the CDR3 is TGTGCCAGTCGGGACAGGGAGCCTGGCTACACCTTC.